The entry below describes one TCR beta chain. This clonotype was counted only a few times. Its recognized antigen is unknown. One base away there is no much larger clone; base qualities are not given. The donors were some 39 Caucasian individuals from Russia, aged about 6 to 100 years, who were systemically healthy. Around 9.9 milliliters of peripheral blood were collected from each donor into EDTA-treated Vacutainer tubes. Ficoll-Paque density-gradient centrifugation was used to isolate PBMCs, with at least 7 million per sample. Total RNA, at least 6 micrograms per sample, was extracted from PBMCs with Trizol reagent. For every donor, an aliquot of PBMCs went through flow cytometry to measure the percentages of naive CD45RAhigh/CD27high T cells. Libraries were built with 5' RACE. These reads were obtained on an Illumina HiSeq 2500. A second roughly 6 to 12 cycle PCR used a sample-barcoded 5' primer and a J-beta primer mix. A unique molecular identifier was introduced onto each TCR beta cDNA molecule by a template-switch 5' adaptor carrying 12 random nucleotides. Each sample yielded at least 3 million CDR3-containing paired-end reads. First-strand cDNA synthesis was performed from all RNA using the Mint cDNA synthesis kit, with priming by a TRBC-specific oligonucleotide. After uracil-DNA glycosylase treatment, a first 18-cycle PCR used universal primers M1SS and BC2_uni_R on all cDNA. On the study's bioinformatics: For normalization, 1 million high-quality reads, each with a distinct molecular identifier, were randomly selected from each sample. Instead of being binned into consensus sequences, reads with shared molecular identifiers were discarded. MiTCR, run with a Q25 quality threshold and the strictest error-elimination algorithm, handled CDR3 identification, clonotype clustering and error correction. A nonparametric unseen species model with Euler transformation was used to estimate a lower bound on total TCR beta diversity. Through fastp at Q25 and MiXCR, TCRdb rebuilt clones from the public reads, retaining in-frame beta chains. CDR3 protein sequences are deduplicated, and each keeps its most common genes and DNA. What appears here as the V and J calls and clone size reflects TCRdb's work, not the paper's. This sample holds around 800,000 distinct CDR3 sequences; about a quarter were observed only once. Jointly, the top ten make up 2.5% to 3.5% of the sample.

CDR1 and CDR2 are read off the germline V gene as SGDLS and YYNGEE. Unmatched junction bases come to 12, with V trimmed by 4 bases and J by 10 bases. The CDR3 runs 15 residues from the cysteine to the phenylalanine. Of the read, only the CDR3 DNA is kept; its 45 bases are in frame from base 1. This specimen comes from a study of blood T cells in healthy people across ages (dated by TCRdb to 2013 to 2016). Regarding the study in general: In model experiments, template switching captured roughly one uniquely barcoded TCR beta cDNA molecule for every two T cells. Using deep sequencing normalized with unique cDNA molecular identifiers, the study measured how TCR beta repertoire diversity changes with age. Four age groups were formed from the donors: young (average 16 years), middle-aged (approximately 40), aged (62) and long-lived (82). For two donors (one aged 18 to 30 and one aged 80 or older), the study analyzed two additional independent replicas of 1 million unique cDNA reads from the same blood draw. What the authors observed across the whole study: As age increased, observed TCR beta diversity per million T cells dropped in a roughly linear way, and a significant reduction was already evident by age 40. There was a strong correlation between observed TCR beta diversity and the percentage of naive T cells measured by flow cytometry. The CMV infection status of donors was not known, potentially confounding age-related changes in expanded clonotypes. Estimates of total diversity from one million sequenced T cells were regarded as lower bounds and underestimates. Compared with the aged group, more naive CD4+ T cells, fewer expanded clones and increased TCR diversity were shown by the long-lived group, suggesting age selection. Bulk unsorted PBMC profiling prevented conclusive comparison of naive and antigen-experienced compartments.

The same sample was also studied in work on T cells of mothers and their children. The second study's authors report: Nine systemically healthy Caucasian individuals, comprising three mothers and their six children, were included as donors. cDNA synthesis consumed the entire amount of extracted RNA, loaded at approximately 1.6 ug RNA in each 15 ul reaction. In the second PCR, the M1S primer introduced both the sample barcodes and 2-4 random nucleotides. Each mother yielded over 9.5 million TCR beta CDR3 reads and each child roughly 3 million reads. Thymic selection shapes the output of TCR recombination in a similar way in related and unrelated pairs, and inherited differences have a minor effect. Normalized repertoire overlap was always slightly but never significantly higher in related than unrelated mother-child pairs. With a sensitivity of approximately 92 clones per million clonotypes, no persistent microchimeric T cell clones were detected. The study used deep NGS to compare TCR beta repertoires of mothers and children, seeking features distinguishing related mother-child pairs from unrelated individuals. Mothers averaged roughly 40 +/- 4 years of age and children averaged around 10 +/- 4 years. After adapter ligation with NEBNext reagents, the libraries were sequenced on Illumina HiSeq 2000 with 100+100 nt paired-end reads. Mother and child libraries were prepared a month apart and sequenced in separate runs to prevent cross-contamination. For each donor, somewhere between 500,000 and 2,000,000 distinct TCR beta clonotypes were identified. Naive TCR beta clonotypes were estimated from low-frequency clonotypes matched to each donor's FACS-determined naive share, without sorting.

The receptor chain draws on TRBV9 and TRBJ2-1; 9 central nucleotides agree with TRBD2. Sequencing used blood. The sequence derives from a boy between 10 and 17 years old in good health. The CDR3 has the sequence CASSNQGTSLSEQFF. The DNA sequence follows: TGTGCCAGCAGCAATCAAGGGACTAGCTTATCGGAGCAGTTCTTC.